This T cell receptor beta chain derives from a study of T cells in Graves' hyperthyroidism and ophthalmopathy (dated by TCRdb to 2018 to 2020). Looking at the study overall: Peripheral blood samples were taken at initial diagnosis, before any treatment was given. To identify distinguishing TCR V-J signatures, a discovery cohort of 100 patients was used, comprising some 45 with Graves' ophthalmopathy and around 57 with stable Graves' hyperthyroidism. Whether ophthalmopathy could be predicted prospectively was tested in an independent validation cohort made up of under 20 hyperthyroidism patients plus 17 patients who later progressed to ophthalmopathy. For training and testing, the 100 or so patients in the discovery cohort were randomly divided in a 7:3 ratio. In addition, the study compared T-cell repertoires in thyroid tissue and in blood from several Graves' hyperthyroidism patients. Once sampling was done, hyperthyroidism patients were given methimazole at a starting dose of 30 mg daily, whereas ophthalmopathy patients were given high-dose intravenous methylprednisolone. TCR Vbeta CDR3 sequencing of 130 to 150 peripheral blood samples (under 45 ophthalmopathy, approximately 80 hyperthyroidism and roughly 17 progressor patients) is reported in the paper.

V is reduced by 6 bases and J by 2 bases, leaving a spacing of 14 bases between them. From its cysteine to its phenylalanine, the CDR3 spans 13 amino acids. CDR3 DNA only is kept here, 39 bases in frame from base 1. From a lookup of the germline V gene (reference sequence), CDR1 and CDR2 are DFQATT and SNEGSKA. As for this clonotype: Its antigen specificity is not known. No quality values exist for individual bases; no much larger clone is one base distant.

The TCR beta CDR3 regions were amplified from RNA transcripts. The TCR CDR3 was subjected to a first round of RT-PCR using the HTBI primer set and the Qiagen OneStep RT-PCR kit. The libraries were constructed in a second round of multiplex PCR and then size-selected and purified. Paired-end sequencing of the libraries was performed with 100 bp reads on an Illumina HiSeq2000. In the paper's pipeline: Raw data were processed with SOAPnuke, discarding reads with adapters, uncalled bases, mean Phred below 15, or no exact constant-primer or identifier match. COPE v1.2.5 was used to merge the high-quality paired reads, and each unique nucleotide sequence was defined as a clonotype. Clonotypes were aligned to IMGT TRBV, TRBD and TRBJ reference segments using MiTCR v1.1. The analysis included only V-J combinations with a frequency above 0.0001, which together covered more than 98% of the repertoires. The TCS score was defined as F50 (clonal expansion) divided by E x V (chaos), with BLOSUM62-based TCRdist calculated between CDR3 peptides within each V-J. Welch's t-statistics and random forest reduced fewer than 550 V-J features to some 14, which were used in a naive Bayes classifier (R e1071). TCRdb redid the processing of the public reads, applying fastp at Q25 and MiXCR, and retained in-frame beta chains. Rows matching on CDR3 protein sequence are summarized as one entry with the most common DNA and genes. The V and J calls shown here were made by TCRdb, not taken from the authors' results. Recorded for this sample are 350,000 or so distinct CDR3 sequences; 21% of them occurred a single time. 50% of the sample belongs to the ten largest clones.

Results the study describes overall, beyond this receptor: In validation, the model predicted progression to ophthalmopathy a median of 6.5 months before onset, with 70% to 71% sensitivity and about 72% specificity. Blood samples also contained most of the expanded thyroid clonotypes (frequency above 0.001), which suggests that blood repertoires may reflect thyroid immune responses. Sample size was not statistically predetermined, and investigators were not blinded to group allocation. Ophthalmopathy was separated from stable hyperthyroidism by a 13 V-J signature model, with approximately 85% sensitivity and about 81% specificity obtained in cross-validation and 80%/75% obtained in testing.

Stable Graves' hyperthyroidism was defined as the absence of progression to ophthalmopathy over 18 months of follow-up. Hyperthyroidism patients were aged 18 to 65 years and newly diagnosed, with disease duration of less than 2 months. Exclusion was applied to patients with uncontrolled infections, other autoimmune diseases, pregnancy or lactation. Diagnoses were based on clinical symptoms, serum thyroxine and TRAb, thyroid ultrasound and orbital computed tomography. Ficoll-Paque density gradient centrifugation was used to isolate PBMCs from 8 to 10 ml of fresh peripheral blood. Total RNA was extracted with Trizol reagent, and quality was checked on an Agilent 2100 Bioanalyzer.

This TCR derives from a woman aged 50 to 60 with Graves' hyperthyroidism. The receptor chain draws on TRBV20-1 and TRBJ2-7, with a tentative D gene TRBD1 over 6 matching bases. Sequencing was done on a sample of blood. The sequenced DNA is TGCAGTGCCCCGGGACACTGGACCTACGAGCAGTACTTC. The encoded protein is CSAPGHWTYEQYF.